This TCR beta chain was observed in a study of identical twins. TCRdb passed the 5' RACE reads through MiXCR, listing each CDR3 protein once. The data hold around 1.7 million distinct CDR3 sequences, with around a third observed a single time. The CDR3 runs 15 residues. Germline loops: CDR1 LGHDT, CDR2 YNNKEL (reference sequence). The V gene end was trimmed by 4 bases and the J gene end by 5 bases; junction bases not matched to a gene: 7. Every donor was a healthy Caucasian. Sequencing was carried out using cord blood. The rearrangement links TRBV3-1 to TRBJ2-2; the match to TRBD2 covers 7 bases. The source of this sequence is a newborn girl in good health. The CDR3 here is CASSRDYFSTGELFF. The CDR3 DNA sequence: TGTGCCAGCAGCCGGGACTATTTCTCTACCGGGGAGCTGTTTTTT.